Shown below are 27 T cell receptor beta chains from a single sample sequenced in a study of a mutant IDH1 vaccine in newly diagnosed glioma (dated by TCRdb to 2020 to 2023). For these TCRs, the target antigens are not known. Library preparation employed the immunoSEQ multiplex PCR assay. Entries here come from immuneACCESS through TCRdb and include only in-frame sequences with V and J called. Some clones fail to appear in such tables; in the studies checked, an unresolved V gene covers under half of the shortfall, and the cause of the remainder is unknown. The sample includes over 50,000 clones, with 76% observed a single time. The ten largest clonotypes hold less than 5.5% of the sample. The time point label for this specimen denotes: week 47, end of study. Every vaccine dose consisted of 300 ug of a 20-mer mutant IDH1 peptide in Montanide, administered subcutaneously together with topical imiquimod.

Source: PBMCs, taken from a glioma patient whose treatment included an IDH1 peptide vaccine. The receptors stem from a woman in her 40s with glioma. Some clones in this sample may be carry-over from other donors' samples.

V gene TRBV5-6 combines with J gene TRBJ1-4; D is unclear. Germline CDR1 is SGHDT and CDR2 is YYEEEE. The V gene lost 0 bases and the J gene lost 2 bases, with 11 bases spanning the gap. The CDR3 spans 16 residues. The CDR3 sequence is CASSLAGMGTNEKLFF. The CDR3 coding sequence is TGTGCCAGCAGCTTGGCGGGGATGGGTACTAATGAAAAACTGTTTTTT.

The gene calls are TRBV5-1 and TRBJ1-1; TRBD1 aligns across 7 bases. CDR1 is SGHRS and CDR2 is YFSETQ in the germline V gene. This CDR3 is built from 16 residues. Trimming took 4 bases from V and 1 from J; bases not matched to a gene: 10. This CDR3 is CASSTRQGTTNTEAFF. CDR3 nucleotide sequence: TGCGCCAGCAGCACCCGACAGGGAACAACGAACACTGAAGCTTTCTTT.

The chain uses TRBV6-5 and TRBJ2-7, with 11 bases lining up with TRBD1. This CDR3 is 13 amino acids long. V was pared by 10 bases and J by 7 bases, with 9 bases of the junction left unmatched. From germline, CDR1 is MNHEY and CDR2 SVGAGI. CDR3 sequence reads: CATTGTGGSEQYF. DNA of the CDR3: TGTGCCACTACCGGGACAGGGGGGAGTGAGCAGTACTTC.

The gene calls are TRBV27 and TRBJ1-6; TRBD1 matches 8 bases. V dropped 4 bases and J dropped 9; count of bases not matched to a gene: 8. This CDR3 comprises 15 residues. Germline V gene lookup returns CDR1 MNHEY and CDR2 SMNVEV (reference sequence). The CDR3 DNA reads as TGTGCCAGCAGTTCGGGACAGGCATGGGGTTCACCCCTCCACTTT. Translation gives CASSSGQAWGSPLHF.

This rearrangement joins TRBV7-2 to TRBJ2-3, with TRBD1 matching 8 bases. The trim removed 5 bases at V and 4 bases at J, leaving 14 bases unmatched. Germline values: CDR1 SGHTA, CDR2 FQGNSA. There are 17 residues in the CDR3. CDR3 amino acids: CASSPRRRQGAADTQYF. CDR3 nucleotides: TGTGCCAGCAGCCCTAGGAGGCGGCAGGGGGCGGCAGATACGCAGTATTTT.

The chain has TRBV5-4 and TRBJ2-5; D is perhaps TRBD1 or TRBD2 (5 bases each). Looked up from germline, CDR1 is SGHNT and CDR2 is YYREEE (reference sequence). The V end was cut by 3 bases, the J end by 5 bases, with 17 bases between. The length of the CDR3 is 15 residues. The CDR3 reads CASSWAGADRETQYF. Here the CDR3 DNA reads TGTGCCAGCAGCTGGGCCGGGGCAGATAGGGAGACCCAGTACTTC. The full variable domain, with the rest looked up from reference TRBV5-4 and TRBJ2-5, is ETGVTQSPTHLIKTRGQQVTLRCSSQSGHNTVSWYQQALGQGPQFIFQYYREEENGRGNFPPRFSGLQFPNYSSELNVNALELDDSALYLCASSWAGADRETQYFGPGTRLLVL.

This clone was observed a handful of times. The chain uses TRBV4-1 and TRBJ2-4, with TRBD1 matching over 7 bases. CDR3 length: 14 residues. J was trimmed by 3 bases and V by 8 bases; bases with no gene match: 7. Germline V lookup: CDR1 MGHRA, CDR2 YSYEKL. CDR3 residues: CASASDRDKNIQYF. CDR3 in DNA: TGCGCCAGCGCCTCCGACAGGGACAAAAACATTCAGTACTTC.

CDR3 DNA: TGTGCCAGCAGCGACGGGGGGCGAGAGACCCAGTACTTC. This encodes CASSDGGRETQYF. V is TRBV25-1 and J is TRBJ2-5; maybe TRBD2 (7 bases). V was pared by 6 bases and J by 4 bases, with 12 bases between. Germline V gene sequence: CDR1 MGHDK, CDR2 SYGVNS. There are 13 residues in the CDR3.

The chain employs TRBV7-2 and TRBJ1-5; D is unclear. This CDR3 region has 17 residues. Looked up from germline, CDR1 is SGHTA and CDR2 is FQGNSA. The V end lost 4 bases, the J end lost 4 bases, and 20 bases lay between the germline ends. This CDR3 reads CASSSELAPAQNQPQHF. The DNA for the CDR3 is TGTGCCAGCAGCTCCGAACTAGCCCCGGCCCAAAATCAGCCCCAGCATTTT.

The V and J genes are TRBV6-5 and TRBJ1-3, with D unresolved. CDR1 and CDR2 from the germline V gene are MNHEY and SVGAGI. The CDR3 contains 14 residues. V lost 2 bases and J 4 bases, leaving 9 bases between the germline ends. CDR3 in DNA: TGTGCCAGCAGTTACGAGAGGGCAGGAAACACCATATATTTT. Translated, it gives CASSYERAGNTIYF.

The V and J genes are TRBV19 and TRBJ1-1, with D uncertain. This CDR3 comprises 13 residues. Germline CDR1 is LNHDA and CDR2 is SQIVND (reference sequence). V was cut by 4 bases and J by 4 bases, with 10 bases left in between. The CDR3 loop reads CASSTRTSTEAFF. DNA for the CDR3: TGTGCCAGTAGTACCAGAACATCCACTGAAGCTTTCTTT.

The genes are TRBV9 and TRBJ2-1; no definite D call. The CDR3 is 15 residues long. Germline CDR1 SGDLS, CDR2 YYNGEE. V was pared by 0 bases and J by 5 bases, with 12 bases between. CDR3 DNA sequence: TGTGCCAGCAGCGTAGGATATAAGAAACACAATGAGCAGTTCTTC. Encoded protein: CASSVGYKKHNEQFF.

CDR3 sequence (DNA): TGTGCCAGCGGGACAGGGATGAACGAGCAGTACTTC. Its translation: CASGTGMNEQYF. The chain couples TRBV25-1 to TRBJ2-7; 9 bases match TRBD1. V dropped 8 bases and J dropped 5; count of bases not matched to a gene: 4. Per the germline V gene, CDR1 is MGHDK and CDR2 is SYGVNS. The CDR3 covers 12 residues.

The rearrangement joins TRBV5-1 to TRBJ2-3; 9 nucleotides align to TRBD2. CDR3 length: 15 amino acids. The trim removed 6 bases at V and 1 base at J, leaving 6 bases unmatched. Germline V gene data show CDR1 as SGHRS and CDR2 as YFSETQ. DNA of the CDR3: TGCGCCAGCACGAAAATAGCGGGGGGCACAGATACGCAGTATTTT. This sequence encodes CASTKIAGGTDTQYF.

V is TRBV5-7 and J is TRBJ2-7; 8 nucleotides align to TRBD1. TRBV5-7 is designated an ORF whose function remains uncertain. The CDR3 totals 14 residues. The V segment lost 0 bases and the J segment 2 bases; nucleotides outside the gene matches: 1. The CDR3 protein is CASSLAGGTYEQYF. CDR3 nucleotides: TGTGCCAGCAGCTTGGCAGGGGGCACCTACGAGCAGTACTTC.

The CDR3 reads CASSLGSLSYEQYF. In DNA, the CDR3 is TGTGCCAGCAGCTTAGGTAGTTTGAGCTACGAGCAGTACTTC. The rearrangement links TRBV7-9 to TRBJ2-7; D unclear. Germline V gene sequence: CDR1 SEHNR, CDR2 FQNEAQ (reference sequence). V was pared by 1 base and J by 3 bases, with 10 bases between. The CDR3 totals 14 residues.

This sequence joins TRBV7-2 and TRBJ1-2; the D gene is possibly TRBD1 (6 bases). Trimming pared 5 bases from V and 4 bases from J, leaving 17 bases between. Germline V gives CDR1 SGHTA, CDR2 FQGNSA. The CDR3 runs to 15 residues. CDR3 loop: CASSVSLGQSYGYTF. The CDR3 region has the DNA TGTGCCAGCAGCGTAAGCCTAGGACAGTCCTATGGCTACACCTTC.

This chain links TRBV23-1 with TRBJ1-1; D is possibly TRBD1 (6 bases). TRBV23-1 is identified as an open reading frame with a role that is uncertain. This CDR3 spans 16 amino acids. Trimming left V 7 bases short and J 0 bases short, with 18 bases between. CDR3 bases: TGCGCCAGCACCCTACACGGGGGCTGGATGAACACTGAAGCTTTCTTT. It specifies CASTLHGGWMNTEAFF.

The V and J genes are TRBV11-2 and TRBJ1-2, with D maybe TRBD1 (5 bases). Trimming took off 4 bases at V and 2 bases at J, with 14 bases between the two ends. Germline V gene data show CDR1 as SGHAT and CDR2 as FQNNGV. CDR3 size: 15 residues. This chain's CDR3 is CASSSSRDGNYGYTF. As DNA, the CDR3 is TGTGCCAGCAGCTCGTCCCGGGACGGAAACTATGGCTACACCTTC.

The chain recombines TRBV12-5 with TRBJ2-3, with no clear D. Germline CDR1 reads LGHNT; CDR2 reads FRNRAP. The CDR3 is 13 amino acids. Trimming took off 2 bases at V and 3 bases at J, with 6 bases between the two ends. CDR3 sequence: CASGLLGTDTQYF. Here the CDR3 DNA reads TGTGCTAGTGGTTTGCTGGGTACAGATACGCAGTATTTT.

V usage is TRBV11-3 and J usage is TRBJ2-1, with a possible D match to TRBD2 (6 bases). The germline V gene encodes CDR1 SGHNT and CDR2 YENEEA. V gave up 4 bases and J gave up 6 bases, with 22 bases separating them. There are 17 residues in the CDR3. CDR3 loop: CASSSGEVVGSGNEQFF. DNA for the CDR3: TGTGCCAGCAGCTCGGGGGAGGTGGTGGGTTCGGGCAATGAGCAGTTCTTC.

The chain links TRBV6-1 to TRBJ2-1, with 12 nucleotides matching TRBD2. Germline loops: CDR1 MNHNS, CDR2 SASEGT. The CDR3 is made up of 18 amino acids. The V gene end was trimmed by 3 bases and the J gene end by 0 bases; junction bases not matched to a gene: 6. The CDR3 reads CASSEVTSGGSSYNEQFF. The CDR3 DNA reads TGTGCCAGCAGTGAGGTGACTAGCGGGGGTTCCTCCTACAATGAGCAGTTCTTC.

By its share, this clone is medium-sized. The gene calls are TRBV29-1 and TRBJ1-5; D ambiguous. V was pared by 2 bases and J by 6 bases, with 11 bases between. The CDR3 length is 13 residues. Looked up from germline, CDR1 is SQVTM and CDR2 is ANQGSEA. CDR3: CSVESGVGQPQHF. As DNA, the CDR3 is TGCAGCGTTGAATCAGGCGTGGGTCAGCCCCAGCATTTT.

V usage is TRBV7-9 and J usage is TRBJ1-2, with 9 nucleotides matching TRBD1. After removal of 1 base from V and 6 bases from J, the junction contained 6 bases not matched to a gene. From germline, CDR1 is SEHNR and CDR2 FQNEAQ (reference sequence). The CDR3 runs 15 residues. CDR3 sequence (DNA): TGTGCCAGCAGCTTAGGTATAGGGACAGGGAATGGCTACACCTTC. Its protein product is CASSLGIGTGNGYTF. Drawing the rest from reference TRBV7-9 and TRBJ1-2, the complete variable domain is DTGVSQNPRHKITKRGQNVTFRCDPISEHNRLYWYRQTLGQGPEFLTYFQNEAQLEKSRLLSDRFSAERPKGSFSTLEIQRTEQGDSAMYLCASSLGIGTGNGYTFGSGTRLTVV.

The rearrangement uses TRBV4-1 and TRBJ2-7; 7 bases match TRBD2. With V trimmed by 3 bases and J by 3 bases, 8 bases remained unmatched. The CDR3 extends over 15 amino acids. Germline V gives CDR1 MGHRA, CDR2 YSYEKL. Here the CDR3 DNA reads TGCGCCAGCAGCCAGGCTAGCGGCCTTTTCTACGAGCAGTACTTC. This gives the protein CASSQASGLFYEQYF.

About this clone: Germline and junction disagree at one end, which may indicate a read error. J is TRBJ1-6 and V is TRBV6-5; D gene ambiguous. Germline values: CDR1 MNHEY, CDR2 SVGAGI. The CDR3 runs 15 residues. The CDR3 reads CPRGEEVNYNSPLHF. The CDR3 DNA is TGCCCCCGCGGGGAGGAGGTGAACTATAATTCACCCCTCCACTTT.

The V call is TRBV6-4, the J call TRBJ2-2, with D unresolved. There are 12 residues in the CDR3. Trimming took 6 bases from V and 0 from J, leaving 2 bases between them. Germline CDR1 MRHNA, CDR2 SNTAGT. The CDR3 sequence is CASSTNTGELFF. In DNA form, the CDR3 reads TGTGCCAGCAGCACGAACACCGGGGAGCTGTTTTTT.